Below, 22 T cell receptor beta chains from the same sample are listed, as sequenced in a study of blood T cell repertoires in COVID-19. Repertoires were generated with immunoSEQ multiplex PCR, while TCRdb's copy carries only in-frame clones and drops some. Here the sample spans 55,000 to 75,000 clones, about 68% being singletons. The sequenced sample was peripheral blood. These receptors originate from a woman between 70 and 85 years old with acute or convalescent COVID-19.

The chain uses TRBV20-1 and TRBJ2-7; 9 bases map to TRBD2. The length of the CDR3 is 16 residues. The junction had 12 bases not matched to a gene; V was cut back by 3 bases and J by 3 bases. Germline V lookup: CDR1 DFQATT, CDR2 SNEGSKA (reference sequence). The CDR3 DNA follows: TGCAGTGCTAGTGCCCTAGCGGGGACGAATCTCTACGAGCAGTACTTC. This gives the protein CSASALAGTNLYEQYF.

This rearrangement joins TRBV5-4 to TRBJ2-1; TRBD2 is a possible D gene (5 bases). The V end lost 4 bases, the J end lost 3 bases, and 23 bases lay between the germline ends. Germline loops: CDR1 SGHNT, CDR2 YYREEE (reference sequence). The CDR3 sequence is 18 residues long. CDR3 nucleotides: TGTGCCAGCAGCAAACCGGATTCGCGGGTCCGCAACTACAATGAGCAGTTCTTC. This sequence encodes CASSKPDSRVRNYNEQFF. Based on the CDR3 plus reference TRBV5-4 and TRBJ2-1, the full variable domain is ETGVTQSPTHLIKTRGQQVTLRCSSQSGHNTVSWYQQALGQGPQFIFQYYREEENGRGNFPPRFSGLQFPNYSSELNVNALELDDSALYLCASSKPDSRVRNYNEQFFGPGTRLTVL.

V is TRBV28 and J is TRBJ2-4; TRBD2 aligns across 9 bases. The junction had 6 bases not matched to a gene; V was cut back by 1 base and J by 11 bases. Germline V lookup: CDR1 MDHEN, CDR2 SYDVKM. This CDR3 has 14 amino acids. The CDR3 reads CASSLSPSGTVQYF. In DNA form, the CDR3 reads TGTGCCAGCAGTTTATCTCCTAGCGGGACCGTTCAGTACTTC. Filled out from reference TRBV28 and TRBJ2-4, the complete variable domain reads DVKVTQSSRYLVKRTGEKVFLECVQDMDHENMFWYRQDPGLGLRLIYFSYDVKMKEKGDIPEGYSVSREKKERFSLILESASTNQTSMYLCASSLSPSGTVQYFGAGTRLSVL.

DNA of the CDR3: TGCAGCGTTGGAATTTGGGGGCAGAACTATGGCTACACCTTC. Amino acid sequence: CSVGIWGQNYGYTF. The genes are TRBV29-1 and TRBJ1-2, with D maybe TRBD1 (6 bases). Between the trimmed V and J ends, which lost 4 bases and 2 bases, there was a span of 14 bases. This CDR3 contains 14 residues. The germline V gene encodes CDR1 SQVTM and CDR2 ANQGSEA.

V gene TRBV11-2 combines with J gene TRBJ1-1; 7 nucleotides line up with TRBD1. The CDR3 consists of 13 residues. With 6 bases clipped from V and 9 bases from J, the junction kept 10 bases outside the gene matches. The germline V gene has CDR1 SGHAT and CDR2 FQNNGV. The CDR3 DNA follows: TGTGCCAGCAGATCGACAGGGTTGGCGAAAGCTTTCTTT. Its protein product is CASRSTGLAKAFF.

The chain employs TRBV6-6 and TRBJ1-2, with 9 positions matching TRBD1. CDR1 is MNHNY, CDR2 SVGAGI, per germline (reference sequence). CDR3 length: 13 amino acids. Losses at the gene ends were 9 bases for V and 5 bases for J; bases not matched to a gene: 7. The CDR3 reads CASTGGAWYGYTF. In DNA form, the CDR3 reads TGTGCCAGTACAGGGGGCGCCTGGTATGGCTACACCTTC.

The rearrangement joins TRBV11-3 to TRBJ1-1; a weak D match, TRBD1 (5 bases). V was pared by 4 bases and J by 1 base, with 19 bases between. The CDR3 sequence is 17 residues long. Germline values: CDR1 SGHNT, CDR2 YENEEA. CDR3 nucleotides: TGTGCCAGCAGCTCCACTACCCTGACAGTCAAGAACACTGAAGCTTTCTTT. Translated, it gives CASSSTTLTVKNTEAFF.

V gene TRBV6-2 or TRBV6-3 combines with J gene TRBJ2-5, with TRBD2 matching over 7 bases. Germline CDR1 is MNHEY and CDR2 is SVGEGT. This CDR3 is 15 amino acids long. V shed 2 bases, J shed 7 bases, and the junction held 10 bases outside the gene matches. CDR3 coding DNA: TGTGCCAGCAGTTACAAGTCGGGAGGCGGGGGGACCCAGTACTTC. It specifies CASSYKSGGGGTQYF.

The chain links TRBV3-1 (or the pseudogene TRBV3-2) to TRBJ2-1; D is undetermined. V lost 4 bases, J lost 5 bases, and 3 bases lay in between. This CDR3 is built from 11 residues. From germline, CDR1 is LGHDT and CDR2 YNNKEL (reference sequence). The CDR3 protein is CASSLNNEQFF. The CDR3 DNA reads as TGTGCCAGCAGCCTAAACAATGAGCAGTTCTTC.

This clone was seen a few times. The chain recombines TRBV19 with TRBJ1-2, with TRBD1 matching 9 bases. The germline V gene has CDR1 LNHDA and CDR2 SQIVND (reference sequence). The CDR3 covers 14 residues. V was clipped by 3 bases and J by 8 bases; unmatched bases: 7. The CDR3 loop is CASSMGQGRGGYTF. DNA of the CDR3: TGTGCCAGTAGTATGGGACAGGGTCGAGGGGGCTACACCTTC.

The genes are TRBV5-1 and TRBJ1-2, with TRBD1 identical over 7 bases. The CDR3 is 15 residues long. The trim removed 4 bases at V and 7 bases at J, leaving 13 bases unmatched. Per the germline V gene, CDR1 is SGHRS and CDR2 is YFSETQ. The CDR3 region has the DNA TGCGCCAGCAGCCGAGAGGGACAGTCTTTCGGTGGCTACACCTTC. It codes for CASSREGQSFGGYTF.

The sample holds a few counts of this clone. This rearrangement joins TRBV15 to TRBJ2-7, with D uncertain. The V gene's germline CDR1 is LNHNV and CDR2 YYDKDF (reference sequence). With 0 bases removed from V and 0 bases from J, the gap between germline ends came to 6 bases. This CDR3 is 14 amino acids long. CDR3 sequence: CATSRELSSYEQYF. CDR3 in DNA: TGTGCCACCAGCAGAGAGCTCAGCTCCTACGAGCAGTACTTC.

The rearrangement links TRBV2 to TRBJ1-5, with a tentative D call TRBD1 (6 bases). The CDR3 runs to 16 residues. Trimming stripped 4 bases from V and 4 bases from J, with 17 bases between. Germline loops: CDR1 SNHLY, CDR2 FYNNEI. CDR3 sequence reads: CASSGTVRRVNQPQHF. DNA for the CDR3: TGTGCCAGCAGTGGGACAGTTAGACGAGTGAATCAGCCCCAGCATTTT.

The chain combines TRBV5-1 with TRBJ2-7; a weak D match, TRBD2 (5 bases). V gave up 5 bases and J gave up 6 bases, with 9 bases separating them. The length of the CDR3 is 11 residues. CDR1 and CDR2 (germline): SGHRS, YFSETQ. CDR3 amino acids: CASRTEGEQYF. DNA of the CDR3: TGCGCCAGCAGAACAGAGGGCGAGCAGTACTTC.

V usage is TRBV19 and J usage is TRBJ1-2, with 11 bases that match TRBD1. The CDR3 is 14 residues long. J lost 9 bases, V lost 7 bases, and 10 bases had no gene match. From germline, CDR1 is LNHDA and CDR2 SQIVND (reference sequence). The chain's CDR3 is CASTNRDRGKSYTF. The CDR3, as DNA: TGTGCCAGTACCAATAGGGACAGGGGGAAAAGCTACACCTTC.

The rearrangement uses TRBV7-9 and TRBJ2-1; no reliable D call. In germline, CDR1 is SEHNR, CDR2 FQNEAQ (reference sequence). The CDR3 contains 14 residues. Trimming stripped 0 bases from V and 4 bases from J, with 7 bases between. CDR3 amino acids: CASSLATTYNEQFF. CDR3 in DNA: TGTGCCAGCAGCTTAGCGACGACTTACAATGAGCAGTTCTTC.

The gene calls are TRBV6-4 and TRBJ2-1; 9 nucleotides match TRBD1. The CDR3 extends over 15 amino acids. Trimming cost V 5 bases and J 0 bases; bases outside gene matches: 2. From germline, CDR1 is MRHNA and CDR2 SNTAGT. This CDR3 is CASSTDRGSYNEQFF. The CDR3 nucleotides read TGTGCCAGCAGTACGGACAGGGGCTCCTACAATGAGCAGTTCTTC.

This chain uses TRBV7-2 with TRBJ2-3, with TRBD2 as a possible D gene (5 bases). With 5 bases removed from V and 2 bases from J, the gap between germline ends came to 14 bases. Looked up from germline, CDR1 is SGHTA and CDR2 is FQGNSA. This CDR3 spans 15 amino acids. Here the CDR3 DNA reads TGTGCCAGCAGCATCAGTAGCGCATACACAGATACGCAGTATTTT. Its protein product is CASSISSAYTDTQYF.

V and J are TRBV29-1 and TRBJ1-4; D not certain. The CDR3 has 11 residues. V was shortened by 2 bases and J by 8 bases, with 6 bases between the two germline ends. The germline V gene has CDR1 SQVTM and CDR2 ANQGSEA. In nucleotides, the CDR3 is TGCAGCGTTGAATTTGAGGAAAAACTGTTTTTT. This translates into CSVEFEEKLFF.

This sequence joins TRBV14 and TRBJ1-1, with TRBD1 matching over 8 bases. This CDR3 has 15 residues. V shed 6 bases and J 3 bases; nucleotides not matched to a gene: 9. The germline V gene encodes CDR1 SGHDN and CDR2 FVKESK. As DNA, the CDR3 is TGTGCCAGCAGTCACGACAGGGGAGGCTACACTGAAGCTTTCTTT. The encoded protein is CASSHDRGGYTEAFF.

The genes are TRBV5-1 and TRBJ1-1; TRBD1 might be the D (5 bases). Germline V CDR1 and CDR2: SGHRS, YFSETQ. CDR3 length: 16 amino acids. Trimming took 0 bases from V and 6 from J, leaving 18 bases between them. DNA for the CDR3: TGCGCCAGCAGCTTGGAACAGGTAAAAGGGGTGTCTGAAGCTTTCTTT. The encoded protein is CASSLEQVKGVSEAFF.

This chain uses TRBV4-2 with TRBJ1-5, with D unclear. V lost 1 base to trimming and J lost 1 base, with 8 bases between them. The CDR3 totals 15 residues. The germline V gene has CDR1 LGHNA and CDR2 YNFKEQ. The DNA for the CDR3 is TGTGCCAGCAGCCAAGGTGGAGGGAGCAATCAGCCCCAGCATTTT. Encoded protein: CASSQGGGSNQPQHF.